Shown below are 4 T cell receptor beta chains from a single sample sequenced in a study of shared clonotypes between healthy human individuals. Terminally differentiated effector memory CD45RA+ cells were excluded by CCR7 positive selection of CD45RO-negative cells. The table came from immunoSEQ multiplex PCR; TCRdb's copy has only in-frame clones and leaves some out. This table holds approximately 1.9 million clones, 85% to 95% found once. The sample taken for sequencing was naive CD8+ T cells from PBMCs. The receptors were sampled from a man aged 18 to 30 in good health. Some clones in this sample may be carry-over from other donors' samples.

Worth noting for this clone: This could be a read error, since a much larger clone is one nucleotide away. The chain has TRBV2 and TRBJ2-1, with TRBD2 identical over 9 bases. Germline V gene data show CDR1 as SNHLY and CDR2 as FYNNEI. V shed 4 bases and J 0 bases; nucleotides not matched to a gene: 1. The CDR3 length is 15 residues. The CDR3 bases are TGTGCCAGCAGTGGACTAGCGGCCTCCTACAATGAGCAGTTCTTC. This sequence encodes CASSGLAASYNEQFF.

This CDR3 reads CATPDRGYEQYF. The CDR3 bases are TGTGCCACTCCGGACAGGGGATACGAGCAGTACTTC. J is TRBJ2-7 and V is TRBV6-1, with 9 nucleotides matching TRBD1. Trimming cost V 10 bases and J 4 bases; bases outside gene matches: 5. Germline-derived CDR1 and CDR2 are MNHNS and SASEGT. The CDR3 contains 12 residues.

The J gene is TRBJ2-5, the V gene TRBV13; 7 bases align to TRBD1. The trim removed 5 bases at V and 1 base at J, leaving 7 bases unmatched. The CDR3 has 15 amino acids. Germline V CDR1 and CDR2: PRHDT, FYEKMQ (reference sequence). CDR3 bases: TGTGCCAGCAGCGTGGGGACAGACCCCCAAGAGACCCAGTACTTC. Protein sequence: CASSVGTDPQETQYF.

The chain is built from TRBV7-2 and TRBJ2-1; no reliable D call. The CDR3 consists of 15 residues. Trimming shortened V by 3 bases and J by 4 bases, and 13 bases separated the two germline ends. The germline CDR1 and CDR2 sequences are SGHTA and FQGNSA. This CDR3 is CASSFFDSTYNEQFF. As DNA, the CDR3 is TGTGCCAGCAGCTTTTTTGATTCTACGTACAATGAGCAGTTCTTC.